A single sample gave rise to the 15 T cell receptor beta chains below, sequenced in a study of tumor-infiltrating lymphocytes in localized non-small cell lung cancer. Assay: immunoSEQ multiplex PCR; the TCRdb copy retains only in-frame clones and omits some. Of around 3,000 clones detected, under 80% appear once; the ten largest clones hold approximately 18%. Input material: uninvolved lung tissue not adjacent to the tumor. Receptors originate from a human donor with non-small cell lung cancer.

The chain has TRBV7-2 and TRBJ2-1, with 12 bases matching TRBD2. The CDR3 runs to 15 residues. Per germline, CDR1 SGHTA and CDR2 FQGNSA. J was trimmed by 7 bases and V by 1 base; bases with no gene match: 2. CDR3 region: CASSLGLAGGNEQFF. The CDR3 DNA sequence: TGTGCCAGCAGCTTAGGCCTAGCGGGGGGGAATGAGCAGTTCTTC.

This clone is labeled as medium-sized. The chain is built from TRBV6-5 and TRBJ1-2; no clear D gene. The V gene lost 6 bases and the J gene lost 3 bases, with 5 bases spanning the gap. The CDR3 consists of 11 residues. The V gene's germline CDR1 is MNHEY and CDR2 SVGAGI. The CDR3, as DNA: TGTGCCAGCAGGGCGGACTATGGCTACACCTTC. This codes for CASRADYGYTF.

V and J are TRBV7-2 and TRBJ2-1; 7 bases map to TRBD1. V shed 6 bases and J 4 bases; nucleotides not matched to a gene: 6. The CDR3 has 14 amino acids. CDR1 is SGHTA and CDR2 is FQGNSA in the germline V gene. The DNA for the CDR3 is TGTGCCAGCAGGCTAGAGACAGGGTACAATGAGCAGTTCTTC. This translates into CASRLETGYNEQFF.

CDR3 nucleotides: TGTGCCAGCAGCTTGGGGGGGGGACAGGGGTCTTCGAACTATGGCTACACCTTC. Translation gives CASSLGGGQGSSNYGYTF. V and J are TRBV5-4 and TRBJ1-2; TRBD1 matches 10 bases. Germline-derived CDR1 and CDR2 are SGHNT and YYREEE (reference sequence). The CDR3 runs 18 residues. V shed 0 bases and J 2 bases; nucleotides not matched to a gene: 10.

V gene TRBV11-2 combines with J gene TRBJ1-6; no clear D. V gave up 2 bases and J gave up 7 bases, with 9 bases separating them. The germline gives CDR1 SGHAT, CDR2 FQNNGV. The CDR3 sequence is 14 residues long. The CDR3: CASSLYEVNSPLHF. CDR3 in DNA: TGTGCCAGCAGCTTATATGAGGTGAATTCACCCCTCCACTTT.

This clone has just one count. This chain links TRBV5-4 with TRBJ2-1; 10 bases are a match to TRBD2. This CDR3 contains 15 residues. Germline assignment: CDR1 SGHNT and CDR2 YYREEE (reference sequence). V shed 4 bases and J 9 bases; nucleotides not matched to a gene: 10. The CDR3 DNA sequence: TGTGCCAGCAGCCCAACCAGCGGGGGGGCGGTTGAGCAGTTCTTC. Translated, it gives CASSPTSGGAVEQFF.

The CDR3 bases are TGTGCCAGCAGCTTGGATGTGGCAGGGAACACTGAAGCTTTCTTT. Its protein is CASSLDVAGNTEAFF. This rearrangement joins TRBV5-4 to TRBJ1-1; D ambiguous. V gave up 0 bases and J gave up 1 base, with 10 bases separating them. From germline, CDR1 is SGHNT and CDR2 YYREEE (reference sequence). CDR3 length: 15 residues.

This chain connects TRBV28 to TRBJ2-5; 9 nucleotides align to TRBD1. The V segment lost 4 bases and the J segment 2 bases; nucleotides outside the gene matches: 5. The length of the CDR3 is 15 residues. From germline, CDR1 is MDHEN and CDR2 SYDVKM. The CDR3 spells CASSSTGGLQETQYF. Written as DNA, the CDR3 is TGTGCCAGCAGTTCCACAGGGGGCCTACAAGAGACCCAGTACTTC.

V gene TRBV5-8 combines with J gene TRBJ2-7; 7 bases agree with TRBD1. CDR3 size: 15 residues. Trimming took 4 bases from V and 2 from J; bases not matched to a gene: 9. Germline CDR1 and CDR2: SGHTS and YDEGEE. The CDR3 DNA is TGTGCCAGCAGCCTACGGACAGGAGTCGCCTACGAGCAGTACTTC. Translating gives CASSLRTGVAYEQYF.

The chain couples TRBV6-1 to TRBJ2-1; 11 nucleotides align to TRBD1. V shed 6 bases and J 11 bases; nucleotides not matched to a gene: 9. CDR1 and CDR2 (germline): MNHNS, SASEGT. The CDR3 extends over 14 amino acids. The CDR3 loop reads CASRDRGQQTKQFF. The CDR3 DNA reads TGTGCCAGCAGGGACAGGGGGCAGCAAACGAAGCAGTTCTTC.

V usage is TRBV6-6 and J usage is TRBJ2-5, with D perhaps matching TRBD2 (5 bases). The CDR3 length is 14 residues. CDR1 and CDR2 from the germline V gene are MNHNY and SVGAGI (reference sequence). V was trimmed by 2 bases and J by 5 bases, leaving 12 bases between them. This chain's CDR3 is CASSYDTSRETQYF. CDR3 coding DNA: TGTGCCAGCAGTTACGATACTAGTCGGGAGACCCAGTACTTC.

Details on this clone: Mismatch with germline at one junction end may stem from a read error. This chain links TRBV6-4 with TRBJ2-7; D might be TRBD1 (5 bases). The CDR3 totals 13 residues. The germline CDR1 and CDR2 sequences are MRHNA and SNTAGT. CDR3 DNA sequence: TGTGCCAGCAGTTACTCTCAGGGTAACGAGCAGTACTTC. This sequence encodes CASSYSQGNEQYF.

This clone has a single count. The rearrangement joins TRBV5-4 to TRBJ2-2; 10 nucleotides agree with TRBD2. The ends lost 4 bases at V and 5 bases at J; junction bases unmatched: 14. Germline V lookup: CDR1 SGHNT, CDR2 YYREEE (reference sequence). The CDR3 is 18 residues long. The CDR3 loop reads CASSIASGGANDTGELFF. The CDR3 DNA sequence: TGTGCCAGCAGCATTGCGAGCGGGGGGGCCAATGATACCGGGGAGCTGTTTTTT.

The J gene is TRBJ2-1, the V gene TRBV5-8; D ambiguous. This CDR3 region has 13 residues. V dropped 2 bases and J dropped 5 bases, with 8 bases sitting between them. Germline assignment: CDR1 SGHTS and CDR2 YDEGEE. For the CDR3, the DNA is TGTGCCAGCAGCTTAGGTGGAGACAATGAGCAGTTCTTC. Translating it yields CASSLGGDNEQFF.

V usage is TRBV6-1 and J usage is TRBJ1-2; D possibly corresponds to TRBD1 (6 bases). The CDR3 has 15 amino acids. The V gene lost 5 bases and the J gene lost 7 bases, with 20 bases spanning the gap. The germline CDR1 and CDR2 sequences are MNHNS and SASEGT. The CDR3 DNA follows: TGTGCCAGCAGTAAATCGACAGGTGGTATACTTGGCTACACCTTC. It is translated as CASSKSTGGILGYTF.